This passage covers 24 T cell receptor beta chains from one sample sequenced in a study of OX40 agonist ivuxolimab in advanced cancers. Generated by immunoSEQ multiplex PCR, the TCRdb table keeps only in-frame clones and is missing some. Counted here are roughly 62,000 clones, roughly 88% occurring once; the ten biggest clones make up about 2.4%. Specimen: CD4+ or CD8+ T cells sorted from blood, collected in a trial of the OX40 agonist ivuxolimab. The receptors come from an adult with an advanced solid tumor such as melanoma, head and neck, liver or kidney cancer.

This clone occurred once. The chain joins TRBV9 to TRBJ1-1, with no clear D. The CDR3 is made up of 14 amino acids. Trimming removed 3 bases at V and 0 bases at J, with 9 bases between. Germline CDR1 SGDLS, CDR2 YYNGEE. The CDR3 DNA reads TGTGCCAGCAGCGGGAGGGTAATGAACACTGAAGCTTTCTTT. Its protein is CASSGRVMNTEAFF.

This chain connects TRBV7-3 to TRBJ2-1; TRBD2 matches 13 bases. Germline values: CDR1 SGHTA, CDR2 FQGTGA. The ends lost 4 bases at V and 0 bases at J; junction bases unmatched: 6. The CDR3 covers 18 residues. CDR3 DNA sequence: TGTGCCAGCAGCTCCCCGGGACTAGCGGGGAGCTCCTACAATGAGCAGTTCTTC. It translates to CASSSPGLAGSSYNEQFF.

The chain carries TRBV6-1 and TRBJ2-1; 8 nucleotides match TRBD1. Germline V gene lookup returns CDR1 MNHNS and CDR2 SASEGT. Trimming at V came to 6 bases and at J to 3 bases, leaving 7 bases not matched to a gene. The CDR3 contains 15 residues. The CDR3 loop reads CASRHPGQDYNEQFF. CDR3 bases: TGTGCCAGCAGGCACCCGGGACAGGACTACAATGAGCAGTTCTTC.

The J gene is TRBJ2-7, the V gene TRBV5-6, with 7 bases that match TRBD1. Germline CDR1 reads SGHDT; CDR2 reads YYEEEE. This CDR3 is built from 16 residues. Germline trimming cut 0 bases from V and 2 bases from J; bases unmatched to any gene: 8. CDR3 sequence (DNA): TGTGCCAGCAGCTTGGCCGTAGGGGGCCGGGCCTACGAGCAGTACTTC. Translation gives CASSLAVGGRAYEQYF.

The V and J genes are TRBV11-3 and TRBJ2-7; D unclear. Trimming removed 0 bases from V and 6 bases from J, with 9 bases in between. The CDR3 sequence is 13 residues long. CDR1 is SGHNT, CDR2 YENEEA, per germline. CDR3 region: CASSLDSVTEQYF. The DNA for the CDR3 is TGTGCCAGCAGCTTAGATTCCGTAACCGAGCAGTACTTC.

This rearrangement joins TRBV18 to TRBJ2-7; maybe TRBD1 (5 bases). The CDR3 is 14 amino acids. The V gene lost 2 bases and the J gene lost 6 bases, with 14 bases spanning the gap. The V gene's germline CDR1 is KGHSH and CDR2 LQKENI. CDR3 region: CASSPTTRQGEQYF. The CDR3 bases are TGTGCCAGCTCACCAACGACGAGGCAGGGCGAGCAGTACTTC.

DNA of the CDR3: TGTGCCAGCAGACTTACCGGGACCTCCTATGGCTACACCTTC. It is translated as CASRLTGTSYGYTF. This chain connects TRBV6-5 to TRBJ1-2; possible D gene TRBD1, 5 bases. The CDR3 has 14 residues. Germline V gives CDR1 MNHEY, CDR2 SVGAGI. V shed 6 bases and J shed 4 bases, with 15 bases lying between them.

The chain links TRBV4-1 to TRBJ1-4; tentatively, D is TRBD1 (5 bases). Germline CDR1 reads MGHRA; CDR2 reads YSYEKL. The CDR3 covers 14 residues. V lost 1 base and J lost 7, with 10 bases in between. This CDR3 reads CASSQGGYSEKLFF. As DNA, the CDR3 is TGCGCCAGCAGCCAAGGGGGGTACAGTGAAAAACTGTTTTTT.

The chain links TRBV10-3 to TRBJ2-5; unclear D gene. CDR1 is ENHRY and CDR2 is SYGVKD in the germline V gene. V shed 0 bases and J shed 2 bases, with 7 bases lying between them. The CDR3 is made up of 14 amino acids. The CDR3 region has the DNA TGTGCCATCAGTGAGTCTCGAGTTCAAGAGACCCAGTACTTC. As protein: CAISESRVQETQYF.

This clone was recorded once. This chain connects TRBV25-1 to TRBJ2-5; D is ambiguous. Near its end, the DNA agrees better with TRBJ2-7, so the J call may be wrong. This CDR3 has 13 amino acids. From germline, CDR1 is MGHDK and CDR2 SYGVNS. CDR3 amino acids: CASSDHSFYEQYF. CDR3 nucleotide sequence: TGTGCCAGCAGTGACCACTCCTTTTACGAGCAGTACTTC.

This rearrangement joins TRBV5-4 to TRBJ2-1; perhaps TRBD2 as D (5 bases). CDR1 is SGHNT and CDR2 is YYREEE in the germline V gene (reference sequence). The CDR3 totals 15 residues. V lost 3 bases, J lost 3 bases, and 13 bases lay in between. CDR3 DNA: TGTGCCAGCAGCTCAGCGGCGCAAGACTACAATGAGCAGTTCTTC. Its translation is CASSSAAQDYNEQFF.

The CDR3 is CASKRGQGVSYEQYF. The CDR3 DNA reads as TGCGCCTCCAAAAGAGGACAGGGGGTTTCCTACGAGCAGTACTTC. This rearrangement joins TRBV5-1 to TRBJ2-7; 10 bases fit TRBD1. Germline assignment: CDR1 SGHRS and CDR2 YFSETQ. The CDR3 is made up of 15 amino acids. V lost 10 bases and J lost 1; bases outside the gene matches: 11.

The chain carries TRBV13 and TRBJ2-7; D might be TRBD1 or TRBD2, each matching 5 bases. The CDR3 loop spans 17 amino acids. V gave up 1 base and J gave up 0 bases, with 16 bases separating them. The germline gives CDR1 PRHDT, CDR2 FYEKMQ (reference sequence). This CDR3 is CASSLARDPRSSYEQYF. The CDR3, as DNA: TGTGCCAGCAGCTTAGCCCGGGACCCCAGGAGCTCCTACGAGCAGTACTTC.

The table lists this clone with a count of one. The chain uses TRBV28 and TRBJ2-5; perhaps TRBD1 as D (6 bases). This CDR3 is built from 15 residues. Germline CDR1 MDHEN, CDR2 SYDVKM. Trimming left V 4 bases short and J 1 base short, with 13 bases between. CDR3 DNA sequence: TGTGCCAGCAGTTCTAGAGACAGGTTCCAAGAGACCCAGTACTTC. It codes for CASSSRDRFQETQYF.

The chain has TRBV4-2 and TRBJ1-6; unclear D gene. Germline V gene data show CDR1 as LGHNA and CDR2 as YNFKEQ. V shed 1 base and J shed 7 bases, with 8 bases lying between them. The CDR3 covers 14 residues. The CDR3, as DNA: TGTGCCAGCAGCCAAGTGACACCGAATTCACCCCTCCACTTT. Protein sequence: CASSQVTPNSPLHF.

The gene calls are TRBV4-1 and TRBJ2-5; D perhaps matches TRBD1 (5 bases). V lost 4 bases and J lost 4, with 13 bases in between. The CDR3 loop spans 14 amino acids. The germline gives CDR1 MGHRA, CDR2 YSYEKL. The CDR3 loop reads CASSLRVVGETQYF. The CDR3 DNA is TGCGCCAGCAGCCTCAGGGTTGTAGGAGAGACCCAGTACTTC.

This sequence joins TRBV7-8 and TRBJ1-4; maybe TRBD1 (5 bases). The V gene lost 5 bases and the J gene lost 6 bases, with 10 bases spanning the gap. This CDR3 has 13 amino acids. From germline, CDR1 is SGHVS and CDR2 FQNEAQ. Here the CDR3 DNA reads TGTGCCAGCAGCGCCCGGGGCGATGAAAAACTGTTTTTT. Residues: CASSARGDEKLFF.

This clone was recorded once. V usage is TRBV6-1 and J usage is TRBJ1-5, with D unclear. This CDR3 contains 12 residues. Trimming removed 10 bases from V and 2 bases from J, with 9 bases in between. Germline V gene sequence: CDR1 MNHNS, CDR2 SASEGT. CDR3 protein: CAIGRGNQPQHF. Here the CDR3 DNA reads TGTGCCATTGGACGGGGCAATCAGCCCCAGCATTTT.

V usage is TRBV5-1 and J usage is TRBJ1-1, with TRBD1 matching 8 bases. In germline, CDR1 is SGHRS, CDR2 YFSETQ. Trimming removed 5 bases from V and 1 base from J; junction bases left unmatched: 4. This CDR3 spans 14 amino acids. The CDR3 spells CASRDRAENTEAFF. The DNA for the CDR3 is TGCGCCAGCAGGGACAGGGCGGAGAACACTGAAGCTTTCTTT.

This chain uses TRBV5-1 with TRBJ2-1; no reliable D call. Looked up from germline, CDR1 is SGHRS and CDR2 is YFSETQ. This CDR3 is built from 11 residues. V dropped 0 bases and J dropped 10 bases, with 5 bases sitting between them. DNA for the CDR3: TGCGCCAGCAGCTTGGAATACGAGCAGTTCTTC. This codes for CASSLEYEQFF.

The rearrangement joins TRBV6-5 to TRBJ1-1; no clear D gene. The CDR3 extends over 12 amino acids. Trimming removed 6 bases at V and 7 bases at J, with 12 bases between. Germline-derived CDR1 and CDR2 are MNHEY and SVGAGI. The CDR3 nucleotides read TGTGCCAGCAGATCCCCGAGCAGTGAAGCTTTCTTT. It is translated as CASRSPSSEAFF.

This clone was detected only a few times. The chain is built from TRBV5-4 and TRBJ2-7; D is perhaps TRBD1 (7 bases). The germline gives CDR1 SGHNT, CDR2 YYREEE (reference sequence). V lost 4 bases and J 1 base, leaving 12 bases between the germline ends. CDR3 length equals 14 residues. In nucleotides, the CDR3 is TGTGCCAGCAGCCCCCAGGGGGGATCCTACGAGCAGTACTTC. Its translation is CASSPQGGSYEQYF. Filled out from reference TRBV5-4 and TRBJ2-7, the complete variable domain reads ETGVTQSPTHLIKTRGQQVTLRCSSQSGHNTVSWYQQALGQGPQFIFQYYREEENGRGNFPPRFSGLQFPNYSSELNVNALELDDSALYLCASSPQGGSYEQYFGPGTRLTVT.

This chain connects TRBV7-2 to TRBJ2-3; perhaps TRBD1 as D (6 bases). Trimming pared 4 bases from V and 2 bases from J, leaving 13 bases between. The CDR3 extends over 15 amino acids. CDR1 SGHTA and CDR2 FQGNSA come from the germline V gene. The CDR3 spells CASSSGVKDTDTQYF. For the CDR3, the DNA is TGTGCCAGCAGCTCAGGGGTGAAGGACACAGATACGCAGTATTTT.

This chain connects TRBV2 to TRBJ1-2; the match to TRBD1 covers 10 bases. Germline-derived CDR1 and CDR2 are SNHLY and FYNNEI. The ends lost 1 base at V and 6 bases at J; junction bases unmatched: 5. The CDR3 runs to 15 residues. For the CDR3, the DNA is TGTGCCAGCAGTGAAGGGGGAGACAGGGGGCATGGCTACACCTTC. Protein product: CASSEGGDRGHGYTF.